This section outlines one T cell receptor (beta chain) sequence together with its context. Its binding antigen is unknown. The sample holds no much larger clone one base away, and base qualities are not on file. PBMCs were isolated by Ficoll-Paque density gradient centrifugation. Sequenced using an Illumina NovaSeq 6000. TCRalpha and TCRbeta cDNA libraries were constructed by 5'RACE with constant-segment primers, with sample barcodes and unique molecular identifiers being introduced. RNA was extracted from every sample with Trizol reagent. Amplification of the libraries took two PCR steps, and the second step added a second sample barcode plus Illumina TruSeq adapters. Libraries were sequenced on an Illumina NovaSeq with 2 x 150 bp paired-end reads. The original pipeline was this. Reads were demultiplexed and collapsed into UMI-guided consensus sequences with migec v1.2.7. Using mixcr v2.1.11, UMI consensuses were aligned to TRA and TRB V and J templates and then assembled into clonotypes. Clonotypes were classified as expanded or contracted when called significant by both edgeR and NoisET, with noise models trained on biological replicates. edgeR calls used a false discovery rate-adjusted p below 0.01 and a log2 fold-change threshold of 1. As an exploratory analysis of dynamics, PCA with hierarchical clustering was applied to max-normalized trajectories of the 1000 most abundant clonotypes. Separately sequenced CD4+ and CD8+ repertoires were used to assign a CD4 or CD8 phenotype to each responding clone. TCRdb reworked the public reads: Q25 trimming with fastp, MiXCR clone assembly, productive beta chains retained. Each entry merges the rows of one CDR3 protein and shows their most common DNA and genes. The V and J calls were not made by the authors but by TCRdb's processing. For this sample the table gives about 44,000 distinct CDR3 sequences, of which about 7.1% were detected only once. The leading ten clones occupy 1.4% to 1.5% of the sample.

Taken from the germline V gene, the CDR1 and CDR2 loops are SGHAT and FQNNGV. For this chain, trimming is 4 bases at the V end and 5 bases at the J end, and the number of junction bases without a gene match is 6. The CDR3 has 14 amino acids, counting the end cysteine and phenylalanine. The retained sequence is limited to the CDR3, 42 bases, with the frame set at the first base. This sample is part of a study of T-cell memory formation after mild COVID-19 listed by TCRdb under 2021. About the study as a whole: Most TCR sequence clusters were specific to one of the two donors. In a couple of donors, T-cell clones that expanded and contracted after mild COVID-19 were followed by sequencing TCRalpha and TCRbeta repertoires longitudinally. Two young, previously healthy adult volunteers, one female and one male, were included in the cohort. What the work shows at the level of the full study, not this receptor alone: Some responding clones were detected in pre-infection memory, which suggested that pre-existing cross-reactive memory T cells had joined the SARS-CoV-2 response. Balanced CD4/CD8 phenotypes were observed for clones contracting from day 15 to 85, whereas a bias towards CD4+ was observed for a second wave of clones expanding from day 15 to 37. Contracting CD4+ clones turned up mainly in the CM and EM memory subsets, whereas EMRA was where CD8+ clones were enriched. The study included only a couple of mild cases, and larger cohorts that include severe cases with pre-infection samples were judged to be necessary. SARS-CoV-2 specificity of the second-wave clones peaking on day 37 was not confirmed.

Input material: PBMCs or a T cell subset sorted from them (not recorded which). The chain couples TRBV11-2 to TRBJ1-2; 8 middle bases align to TRBD1. This receptor was identified in a man younger than 30 who had mild COVID-19 (a few samples of this study predate the infection). The sample titles of this study are shuffled in the database, so cell type and time point are left out; the donor was told from shared clones. At the DNA level, the sequence is TGTGCCAGCAGCTCCATCCAGGGGGCGTATGGCTACACCTTC. Translation gives CASSSIQGAYGYTF.